This entry describes one T cell receptor (beta chain). Its antigen is still unknown. The input lacks base qualities; no much larger clone sits a single base away. Patients with a history of autoimmune disease or receiving systemic immunosuppression were excluded from the trial. In every dose cohort, peripheral blood was drawn for TCR sequencing at baseline, cycle 4 day 1, and cycle 7 day 1. Samples were obtained from an open-label, multicenter, first-in-human phase I dose-escalation trial of ivuxolimab. Adults with locally advanced or metastatic melanoma, renal cell, hepatocellular, or head and neck squamous cell carcinoma were enrolled in the trial. CD4+ and CD8+ T cells were sorted separately from peripheral blood before TCR sequencing. The data stem from a study of OX40 agonist ivuxolimab in advanced cancers. A note on the overall study: Ivuxolimab, which targeted the costimulatory receptor OX40 (CD134), was an agonistic, fully human IgG2 monoclonal antibody. Intravenous ivuxolimab was administered to patients every 2 weeks at six dose levels: 0.01, 0.1, 0.3, 1.5, 3 and 10 mg/kg. Among the roughly 50 dose-escalation patients, 19 had hepatocellular carcinoma, about 15 melanoma, 9 renal cell carcinoma and 9 head and neck cancer. A male proportion of 82.7% and a mean age of roughly 58 years, ranging from roughly 23 to 85, were recorded for the dose-escalation cohort. Patients were allowed to have had prior anti-PD-1, anti-PD-L1 or anti-CTLA-4 therapy, and less than 45% of the dose-escalation patients had previously received checkpoint inhibitors. Partial responses were achieved by three dose-escalation patients, of whom one had hepatocellular carcinoma and two had cutaneous melanoma. Peripheral TCRbeta sequencing aimed to test whether ivuxolimab altered TCR sequence diversity and caused clonal T-cell expansion. The paper covers the monotherapy dose-escalation part of the phase I ivuxolimab trial, which included N of about 56 patients.

Genomic DNA was extracted from sorted cells for sequencing of the TCRbeta CDR3 region. The immunoSEQ Assay was used to sequence the TCRbeta CDR3 regions. Sourced from immuneACCESS, this table was stored by TCRdb with only in-frame sequences that have V and J called. A share of the clones is absent; for the studies checked, an unresolved V gene accounts for under half, and the remainder has no known explanation. The sample yields 40,000 to 45,000 clones; 70% to 90% were counted once. Of the sample, roughly a sixth is held by the ten largest clones. V loses 4 bases at its end and J loses 4 bases; junction bases beyond the gene matches: 7. The CDR1 and CDR2 encoded by the germline V gene (reference sequence) are GTSNPN and SVGIG. There are 15 amino acids in the CDR3, from cysteine to phenylalanine inclusive. Solely the CDR3 DNA is kept, with 45 bases framed from the first base. Broad study findings and their caveats: At doses of 0.1 to 3.0 mg/kg, clonal expansion of both CD4+ and CD8+ T cells in blood was seen between baseline and week 6. After ivuxolimab, CD8+ T cells had more expanded clones than CD4+ T cells on average. In the 0.1-3.0 mg/kg groups, partial responders were among the patients with the lowest normalized peripheral clonal expansion, particularly in CD8+ T cells. Low levels of normalized T-cell clonal expansion were also shown by some nonresponding patients. The antigen specificity of the peripheral T cells that underwent clonal expansion was not determined.

The TCR sequence derives from an adult with an advanced solid tumor such as melanoma, head and neck, liver or kidney cancer. The sample here was CD4+ or CD8+ T cells sorted from blood, taken in a trial of the OX40 agonist ivuxolimab. This chain joins TRBV30 to TRBJ2-5; 12 middle bases align to TRBD2. The CDR3 protein is CAWTSGGASSETQYF. The DNA sequence is given as TGTGCCTGGACTAGCGGGGGGGCCAGTTCAGAGACCCAGTACTTC.